This TCR beta chain was sequenced during a study of CD8+CD57+ T cells in acquired aplastic anemia. Study-level information: Isolated CD4+ and CD8+ cells, once sorted, yielded DNA averaging approximately 3 ug.

The V gene lost 0 bases and the J gene lost 0 bases, with 21 bases spanning the gap. The CDR3 spans 19 residues. Germline assignment: CDR1 LNHDA and CDR2 SQIVND (reference sequence). Profiling that covered TCR beta VDJ and CDR3 relied on genomic DNA as its template. MiXCR, run by TCRdb on the reads, gives a single entry per CDR3 protein. The sample includes hundreds of thousands of distinct CDR3 sequences, approximately 33% of them seen just once. Patients chosen for sequencing had shown CD8+CD57+ cell expansion by flow cytometry. Patients uniformly had severe acquired aplastic anemia. Sequencing input: sorted CD4+, CD8+, or CD8+CD57+ T cells (not recorded which) from PBMCs. The TCR comes from a human donor with aplastic anemia. The J gene is TRBJ2-7, the V gene TRBV19, with D possibly TRBD1 on 5 matching bases. As DNA, the CDR3 is TGTGCCAGTAGTATAGACTTAATGACAGTCGCAGGCTTCTCCTACGAGCAGTACTTC. This translates into CASSIDLMTVAGFSYEQYF. The full variable domain, with the rest looked up from reference TRBV19 and TRBJ2-7, is DGGITQSPKYLFRKEGQNVTLSCEQNLNHDAMYWYRQDPGQGLRLIYYSQIVNDFQKGDIAEGYSVSREKKESFPLTVTSAQKNPTAFYLCASSIDLMTVAGFSYEQYFGPGTRLTVT.